The present T cell receptor beta chain was sequenced within a study of shared clonotypes between healthy human individuals. Study observations and caveats: Sampling covered blood only; tissue repertoires likely differ.

Donors were healthy HIV-negative adults without recently reported acute infections or vaccinations. Donors comprised only Caucasian adults living in Nashville, Tennessee. Unsorted PBMC replicate PCRs used approximately 290 ng DNA, roughly 30,000 T cell genomes. The repertoire was sequenced with immunoSEQ multiplex PCR; TCRdb's copy has only in-frame clones and lacks some. Counted here are more than 450,000 clones, around 79% occurring once; the ten biggest clones make up roughly 13%. As concerns this clone: Antigen specificity is unknown.

This CDR3 has 15 residues. Germline-derived CDR1 and CDR2 are KGHSH and LQKENI. The J segment lost 4 bases and the V segment lost 4 bases, leaving 5 bases of the junction unmatched. The sample taken for sequencing was PBMCs. V is TRBV18 and J is TRBJ1-3; 9 nucleotides agree with TRBD1. This clonotype was obtained from a woman aged 40 to 50 in good health. Some clones in this sample may be carry-over from other donors' samples. CDR3 in amino acids: CASSLRTGVGNTIYF. CDR3 nucleotides: TGTGCCAGCTCACTACGGACAGGGGTCGGAAACACCATATATTTT. The full variable domain, completed using reference TRBV18 and TRBJ1-3, is NAGVMQNPRHLVRRRGQEARLRCSPMKGHSHVYWYRQLPEEGLKFMVYLQKENIIDESGMPKERFSAEFPKEGPSILRIQQVVRGDSAAYFCASSLRTGVGNTIYFGEGSWLTVV.